This TCR beta chain comes out of a study of cytomegalovirus exposure and HLA in healthy donors. Trimming pared 0 bases from V and 8 bases from J, leaving 13 bases between. This CDR3 spans 14 amino acids. Germline V gene sequence: CDR1 WNHNN, CDR2 SYGVQD (reference sequence). Study-level results: When a later analysis compared HLA-associated TCR beta chains with equally common others, the HLA-associated chains turned out to be more clonally expanded and to have lower generation probabilities.

60 Vbeta and 13 Jbeta primers were used in PCR. The authors' processing: It was a later analysis that counted roughly 80 million unique TCR beta chains, of which around 11 million were shared. The protocol was immunoSEQ multiplex PCR, while the TCRdb copy is restricted to in-frame clones and leaves out a portion. The DNA gave D and trimming, while V, J and clone size come from that table. Found here are some 150,000 clones, approximately 82% of them singletons; the top ten hold around 3.2%. To note about this clone: Antigen specificity is unknown.

V and J are TRBV10-1 and TRBJ1-1; D call uncertain. The origin of this receptor is a man aged 35-49 years in good health and CMV-seronegative. Sequences were obtained from PBMCs. CDR3: CASSESETLSEAFF. In DNA, the CDR3 is TGCGCCAGCAGTGAGTCCGAGACTCTTTCAGAAGCTTTCTTT.